These 10 T cell receptor beta chains originate from one sample sequenced in a study of CD8 T cells in ankylosing spondylitis. TCRdb reprocessed the 5' RACE reads via MiXCR and lists one record per CDR3 protein. The sample has 150,000 to 200,000 distinct CDR3 sequences; around a tenth are singletons. Material: blood, either unsorted or a sorted T cell fraction (not recorded which). Receptors were obtained from a male donor with ankylosing spondylitis or in good health (not recorded which).

The chain employs TRBV12-3 or TRBV12-4 and TRBJ2-5; TRBD2 matches 10 bases. J gave up 2 bases and V 4 bases, and 7 bases lay outside the gene matches. This CDR3 region has 16 residues. The CDR3 nucleotides read TGTGCCAGCAGTTATTCCCGGACTAGCGGACAAGAGACCCAGTACTTC. It codes for CASSYSRTSGQETQYF.

At least ten counts were recorded for this clonotype. The chain is built from TRBV6-2 or TRBV6-3 and TRBJ2-1; 11 nucleotides agree with TRBD2. Germline lookup yields CDR1 MNHEY and CDR2 SVGEGT. V lost 6 bases to trimming and J lost 10 bases; unmatched junction nucleotides: 8. CDR3 size: 14 residues. CDR3 protein: CASSLSGGAREQFF. The CDR3 DNA reads as TGTGCCAGCAGCCTTAGCGGGGGGGCCCGCGAGCAGTTCTTC.

This clonotype was seen a few times. The chain recombines TRBV5-6 with TRBJ2-7, with D unresolved. The germline V and J ends were trimmed by 0 bases and 2 bases, with 6 bases remaining between them. CDR3 length: 13 amino acids. CDR1 and CDR2 from the germline V gene are SGHDT and YYEEEE. The CDR3 sequence: CASSLESAYEQYF. The CDR3 region has the DNA TGTGCCAGCAGCTTGGAGTCCGCCTACGAGCAGTACTTC.

The chain employs TRBV12-3 or TRBV12-4 and TRBJ2-7, with a possible D match to TRBD2 (6 bases). The CDR3 sequence is 13 residues long. Trimming shortened V by 4 bases and J by 4 bases, and 11 bases separated the two germline ends. CDR3 amino acids: CASSSREAYEQYF. In DNA, the CDR3 is TGTGCCAGCAGTTCTAGGGAGGCGTACGAGCAGTACTTC.

This clonotype was counted many times. The V and J genes are TRBV12-3 or TRBV12-4 and TRBJ2-7; no reliable D call. The CDR3 has 14 residues. The V end was cut by 4 bases, the J end by 5 bases, with 15 bases between. The chain's CDR3 is CASSSFGGPNEQYF. CDR3 bases: TGTGCCAGCAGTTCTTTCGGTGGGCCCAACGAGCAGTACTTC.

In its sample, this clonotype was seen many times. The rearrangement uses TRBV7-9 and TRBJ2-3, with D perhaps matching TRBD1 (6 bases). CDR1 is SEHNR and CDR2 is FQNEAQ in the germline V gene (reference sequence). The CDR3 is 13 residues long. V lost 5 bases to trimming and J lost 4 bases, with 10 bases between them. CDR3 residues: CASSTPGADTQYF. DNA of the CDR3: TGTGCCAGCAGCACCCCAGGGGCAGATACGCAGTATTTT.

This clonotype has a count of ten or more. This sequence joins TRBV29-1 and TRBJ2-3; no reliable D call. V was shortened by 7 bases and J by 11 bases, with 13 bases between the two germline ends. The CDR3 is 10 amino acids. Germline V gene data show CDR1 as SQVTM and CDR2 as ANQGSEA. CDR3 loop: CSATQHMQYF. CDR3 bases: TGCAGCGCCACGCAGCATATGCAGTATTTT.

This clonotype was found many times. This chain joins TRBV25-1 and TRBJ1-5; D gene ambiguous. Germline V lookup: CDR1 MGHDK, CDR2 SYGVNS. Trimming took off 2 bases at V and 4 bases at J, with 3 bases between the two ends. The CDR3 spans 12 residues. In nucleotides, the CDR3 is TGTGCCAGCAGTGAAGGAAATCAGCCCCAGCATTTT. Translating gives CASSEGNQPQHF.

This chain connects TRBV7-2 to TRBJ2-2, with 10 nucleotides matching TRBD2. Trimming took 5 bases from V and 6 from J; bases not matched to a gene: 9. CDR1 and CDR2 from the germline V gene are SGHTA and FQGNSA. This CDR3 is built from 16 residues. In nucleotides, the CDR3 is TGTGCCAGCAGCCCATACTCTAGCGGGGGTGCCGGGGAGCTGTTTTTT. As protein: CASSPYSSGGAGELFF.

This clonotype was seen at least ten times. The chain couples TRBV24-1 to TRBJ2-1; D assignment may be TRBD1 or TRBD2 (5 bases each). The germline CDR1 and CDR2 sequences are KGHDR and SFDVKD. The germline V and J ends were trimmed by 6 bases and 4 bases, with 15 bases remaining between them. This CDR3 is 15 amino acids long. The CDR3 DNA reads TGTGCCACCAGTTCAATCCGGGACGGATACAATGAGCAGTTCTTC. As protein: CATSSIRDGYNEQFF.